This T cell receptor (beta chain) was captured in a study of identical twins. General study findings and limits: Modeled out-of-frame TCR alpha sharing in monozygotic twins fell below observed levels. Cord blood beta clonotypes present at high abundance carried fewer insertions; no such pattern appeared in memory repertoires.

This CDR3 region has 13 residues. The germline CDR1 and CDR2 sequences are SGHRS and YFSETQ. The ends were cut back, 2 bases at V and 3 bases at J, with 8 bases in the middle. Healthy Caucasian donors formed the entire cohort. TCRdb called the 5' RACE reads again in MiXCR, with one record for every CDR3 protein. The sample carries just under 550,000 distinct CDR3 sequences, roughly 15% recorded once. As concerns this clonotype: What it binds is unknown.

These data also featured in a second study, about yellow fever vaccine responses in identical twins. That work adds: The T cell response to vaccination in identical twins was reportedly partly convergent and partly personalized.

Source material: CD4+ T cells sorted from blood. This sequence joins TRBV5-1 and TRBJ2-5, with a tentative D call TRBD1 (5 bases). The source of this sequence is a woman aged 18-29 years in good health. The CDR3 coding sequence is TGCGCCAGCAGCTTCCCGACAGAAGAGACCCAGTACTTC. Its translation: CASSFPTEETQYF.